These T cell receptor beta chains were read from a single sample in a study of blood T cells in healthy people across ages. Each CDR3 protein is one row after TCRdb ran MiXCR on the 5' RACE reads. The table lists about 1.4 million distinct CDR3 sequences, approximately 59% of them singletons. The material sequenced was blood. These receptors were taken from a man aged 18 to 29 in good health. The CDR3 runs from the conserved cysteine through the conserved F or W. D genes are given only for firm matches. The size of a clone is reported for some rows only, either as once, few or many, or as a class for expanded clones.

cdr3_aa | cdr3_nt | j_call | d_call | clone_size | v_call
CASSSNLPTKYF | TGTGCCAGCAGTTCCAATTTGCCGACCAAGTATTTT | TRBJ2-3 | . | . | TRBV28
CASSVAGVAEAFF | TGTGCCAGCAGCGTAGCGGGGGTCGCTGAAGCTTTCTTT | TRBJ1-1 | . | . | TRBV9
CSVAGGTNYGYTF | TGCAGCGTTGCCGGGGGGACTAACTATGGCTACACCTTC | TRBJ1-2 | . | . | TRBV29-1
CASSKEDRGQPQHF | TGTGCCAGCAGCAAAGAAGACAGGGGTCAGCCCCAGCATTTT | TRBJ1-5 | . | . | TRBV21-1
CANSVASMASSYEQYF | TGTGCCAACAGCGTAGCTTCGATGGCCAGCTCCTACGAGCAGTACTTC | TRBJ2-7 | . | . | TRBV9
CASSQSRTGGAEQYF | TGTGCCAGCAGCCAATCTCGGACAGGGGGCGCTGAGCAGTACTTC | TRBJ2-7 | TRBD1 | few | TRBV5-5
CASRTSADTQYF | TGTGCCAGCCGGACAAGCGCAGATACGCAGTATTTT | TRBJ2-3 | . | few | TRBV6-5
CASSFGGAEYF | TGTGCCAGCAGTTTTGGCGGGGCGGAGTACTTC | TRBJ2-4 | . | few | TRBV27
CASSWGGGLTYEQYF | TGTGCCAGCAGTTGGGGAGGGGGGCTAACCTACGAGCAGTACTTC | TRBJ2-7 | . | few | TRBV28
CASSSGYGYTF | TGTGCCAGCAGTTCAGGGTATGGCTACACCTTC | TRBJ1-2 | . | many | TRBV27
CASGLSLAGTDTQYF | TGTGCCAGCGGCTTAAGCCTAGCCGGCACAGATACGCAGTATTTT | TRBJ2-3 | . | . | TRBV7-9
CASSSPVWWEESVYNEQFF | TGTGCCAGCAGCTCCCCGGTGTGGTGGGAGGAATCCGTCTACAATGAGCAGTTCTTC | TRBJ2-1 | . | . | TRBV7-9
CSAGAATYNEQFF | TGCAGTGCCGGGGCCGCGACTTACAATGAGCAGTTCTTC | TRBJ2-1 | . | . | TRBV20-1
CASSSIPGRVYEQYF | TGTGCCAGCAGTTCCATCCCGGGTAGAGTCTACGAGCAGTACTTC | TRBJ2-7 | . | . | TRBV27